A single sample gave rise to the 20 T cell receptor beta chains below, sequenced in a study of PD-L1 blockade in urothelial cancer. Profiling relied on immunoSEQ multiplex PCR, and the TCRdb table lists in-frame clones only, not all of them. The table records roughly 130,000 clones, 84% of them present only once. Stated time point: pretreatment peripheral blood. The starting material was PBMCs, obtained around atezolizumab (anti-PD-L1) treatment. These receptors were obtained from a man between 45 and 60 years old with urothelial cancer.

The V and J genes are TRBV7-8 and TRBJ2-1; 11 bases are a match to TRBD2. This CDR3 is built from 15 residues. The J segment lost 10 bases and the V segment lost 4 bases, leaving 9 bases of the junction unmatched. Germline CDR1 SGHVS, CDR2 FQNEAQ. The CDR3 is CASSYQTSGTKEQFF. The CDR3 region has the DNA TGTGCCAGCAGCTACCAGACTAGCGGGACGAAGGAGCAGTTCTTC.

V usage is TRBV5-1 and J usage is TRBJ2-3, with 9 bases fitting TRBD2. The CDR3 has 17 amino acids. Germline V CDR1 and CDR2: SGHRS, YFSETQ. After removal of 0 bases from V and 2 bases from J, the junction contained 7 bases not matched to a gene. The CDR3 region has the DNA TGCGCCAGCAGCTTGGTTGGTAGCGGGAGACTCACAGATACGCAGTATTTT. Translation gives CASSLVGSGRLTDTQYF.

The rearrangement links TRBV28 to TRBJ2-3; D call uncertain. V lost 8 bases, J lost 2 bases, and 8 bases lay in between. This CDR3 is 12 amino acids long. Germline CDR1 MDHEN, CDR2 SYDVKM. The CDR3 loop is CASSLNTDTQYF. CDR3 nucleotide sequence: TGTGCCAGCTCCCTAAACACAGATACGCAGTATTTT.

This clone appeared a few times. The V call is TRBV30, the J call TRBJ1-2, with 7 bases lining up with TRBD1. In germline, CDR1 is GTSNPN, CDR2 SVGIG (reference sequence). This CDR3 is 14 amino acids long. Trimming took 5 bases from V and 8 from J; bases not matched to a gene: 14. The CDR3 DNA reads as TGTGCCTGGGACAGACAGGGCATGACCGAGGGCTACACCTTC. It is translated as CAWDRQGMTEGYTF.

The CDR3 DNA follows: TGCGCCAGCAGTGCTAGCAATGAGCAGTTCTTC. Its translation: CASSASNEQFF. The J gene is TRBJ2-1, the V gene TRBV10-1; D call uncertain. Per the germline V gene, CDR1 is WNHNN and CDR2 is SYGVQD (reference sequence). Trimming removed 4 bases from V and 6 bases from J, with 4 bases in between. There are 11 residues in the CDR3.

This chain joins TRBV7-3 and TRBJ2-2; perhaps TRBD2 as D (7 bases). Per the germline V gene, CDR1 is SGHTA and CDR2 is FQGTGA. V was cut by 4 bases and J by 7 bases, with 16 bases left in between. The CDR3 length is 15 residues. CDR3 amino acids: CASSSGAGAYGELFF. CDR3 DNA: TGTGCCAGCAGCTCGGGGGCGGGGGCGTACGGGGAGCTGTTTTTT.

The chain employs TRBV5-4 and TRBJ2-5, with D maybe TRBD2 (6 bases). Trimming removed 0 bases at V and 1 base at J, with 7 bases between. Germline V CDR1 and CDR2: SGHNT, YYREEE (reference sequence). This CDR3 is built from 14 residues. CDR3 region: CASSLGRVQETQYF. The CDR3 bases are TGTGCCAGCAGCTTGGGGAGGGTCCAAGAGACCCAGTACTTC.

This sequence joins TRBV7-8 and TRBJ1-1; perhaps TRBD1 as D (6 bases). V lost 6 bases and J lost 1, with 24 bases in between. The CDR3 loop spans 18 amino acids. Germline V gene data show CDR1 as SGHVS and CDR2 as FQNEAQ. DNA for the CDR3: TGTGCCAGCAGTCCGGGGGGCCCCAGGCTCCTTTGGAACACTGAAGCTTTCTTT. Protein: CASSPGGPRLLWNTEAFF.

The V and J genes are TRBV19 and TRBJ1-4; TRBD1 matches 8 bases. This CDR3 region has 14 residues. The germline gives CDR1 LNHDA, CDR2 SQIVND (reference sequence). V dropped 4 bases and J dropped 8; count of bases not matched to a gene: 6. As DNA, the CDR3 is TGTGCCAGTAGTACGCAGGGGGCAGGAGAAAAACTGTTTTTT. Amino acid sequence: CASSTQGAGEKLFF.

The chain carries TRBV28 and TRBJ2-1; D is unclear. CDR3 length: 11 residues. Germline V gene sequence: CDR1 MDHEN, CDR2 SYDVKM. With 5 bases removed from V and 9 bases from J, the gap between germline ends came to 8 bases. CDR3 sequence: CASSPSFEQFF. CDR3 sequence (DNA): TGTGCCAGCAGTCCCAGTTTTGAGCAGTTCTTC. The complete variable domain, with remaining parts taken from reference TRBV28 and TRBJ2-1, reads DVKVTQSSRYLVKRTGEKVFLECVQDMDHENMFWYRQDPGLGLRLIYFSYDVKMKEKGDIPEGYSVSREKKERFSLILESASTNQTSMYLCASSPSFEQFFGPGTRLTVL.

The chain is built from TRBV2 and TRBJ1-2; 8 nucleotides match TRBD1. Germline trimming cut 5 bases from V and 4 bases from J; bases unmatched to any gene: 3. The CDR3 loop spans 13 amino acids. Germline loops: CDR1 SNHLY, CDR2 FYNNEI. CDR3 in amino acids: CASSSDRAYGYTF. The CDR3 DNA sequence: TGTGCCAGCAGTTCGGACAGGGCCTATGGCTACACCTTC.

This clone has more than one count but fewer than ten. The V and J genes are TRBV7-8 and TRBJ2-7; 7 positions agree with TRBD2. Germline lookup yields CDR1 SGHVS and CDR2 FQNEAQ. CDR3 length: 13 residues. With V trimmed by 3 bases and J by 10 bases, 9 bases remained unmatched. In DNA, the CDR3 is TGTGCCAGCAGCTTTACCGGGACGGGGGGTCAGTACTTC. This translates into CASSFTGTGGQYF.

The chain has TRBV7-9 and TRBJ1-5, with unresolved D. V dropped 3 bases and J dropped 5 bases, with 8 bases sitting between them. CDR1 and CDR2 from the germline V gene are SEHNR and FQNEAQ (reference sequence). The CDR3 is 13 amino acids. CDR3 sequence: CASSFVGDQPQHF. CDR3 DNA: TGTGCCAGCAGCTTCGTAGGAGATCAGCCCCAGCATTTT.

The rearrangement joins TRBV7-2 to TRBJ2-1, with 7 bases identical to TRBD1. Germline V lookup: CDR1 SGHTA, CDR2 FQGNSA. V dropped 1 base and J dropped 8; count of bases not matched to a gene: 8. CDR3 length: 15 amino acids. The CDR3 region is CASSLVGDSLYEQFF. The DNA of the CDR3 is TGTGCCAGCAGCTTAGTAGGGGACAGTCTCTATGAGCAGTTCTTC. Drawing the rest from reference TRBV7-2 and TRBJ2-1, the complete variable domain is GAGVSQSPSNKVTEKGKDVELRCDPISGHTALYWYRQSLGQGLEFLIYFQGNSAPDKSGLPSDRFSAERTGGSVSTLTIQRTQQEDSAVYLCASSLVGDSLYEQFFGPGTRLTVL.

The chain joins TRBV28 to TRBJ1-2, with a weak D call TRBD1 (6 bases). Germline CDR1 is MDHEN and CDR2 is SYDVKM. This CDR3 has 14 residues. Trimming pared 3 bases from V and 7 bases from J, leaving 15 bases between. The CDR3 coding sequence is TGTGCCAGCAGTTTCCGGGGGGCGCCGGGTGGCTACACCTTC. Translated, it gives CASSFRGAPGGYTF.

As to this clone: Other DNA sequences from this sample encode an identical CDR3 as well. The genes are TRBV28 and TRBJ2-2; 8 bases are shared with TRBD2. The CDR3 contains 15 residues. Germline V CDR1 and CDR2: MDHEN, SYDVKM. Trimming at V came to 1 base and at J to 4 bases, leaving 2 bases not matched to a gene. DNA of the CDR3: TGTGCCAGCAGTTTATCTCTAGCGGGCACCGGGGAGCTGTTTTTT. Protein sequence: CASSLSLAGTGELFF.

CDR3 DNA sequence: TGTGCCAGCAGCCGAGGGGGTATTGCCCTCTCTGGAAACACCATATATTTT. Its translation is CASSRGGIALSGNTIYF. The genes are TRBV5-4 and TRBJ1-3, with D possibly matching TRBD1 (6 bases). V lost 4 bases to trimming and J lost 0 bases, with 17 bases between them. The CDR3 sequence is 17 residues long. Germline V lookup: CDR1 SGHNT, CDR2 YYREEE (reference sequence). Combining the CDR3 with reference TRBV5-4 and TRBJ1-3 gives the whole variable domain ETGVTQSPTHLIKTRGQQVTLRCSSQSGHNTVSWYQQALGQGPQFIFQYYREEENGRGNFPPRFSGLQFPNYSSELNVNALELDDSALYLCASSRGGIALSGNTIYFGEGSWLTVV.

The CDR3 DNA reads as TGTGCCAGCCCCCACACAGATACGCAGTATTTT. It encodes CASPHTDTQYF. V gene TRBV27 combines with J gene TRBJ2-3; D is uncertain. Germline CDR1 MNHEY, CDR2 SMNVEV (reference sequence). V lost 8 bases to trimming and J lost 2 bases, with 5 bases between them. This CDR3 spans 11 amino acids.

The V call is TRBV9, the J call TRBJ2-1; 8 nucleotides align to TRBD1. Germline CDR1 and CDR2: SGDLS and YYNGEE. Unmatched junction bases numbered 9, after V lost 3 bases and J lost 10 bases. The CDR3 runs 14 residues. CDR3 residues: CASSARYRDREQFF. The CDR3 DNA sequence: TGTGCCAGCAGCGCCCGATACCGGGACAGGGAGCAGTTCTTC. The variable domain in full, completed from reference TRBV9 and TRBJ2-1, reads DSGVTQTPKHLITATGQRVTLRCSPRSGDLSVYWYQQSLDQGLQFLIQYYNGEERAKGNILERFSAQQFPDLHSELNLSSLELGDSALYFCASSARYRDREQFFGPGTRLTVL.

V usage is TRBV13 and J usage is TRBJ2-1; 11 nucleotides align to TRBD2. Germline lookup yields CDR1 PRHDT and CDR2 FYEKMQ (reference sequence). CDR3 length: 16 amino acids. The V gene end was trimmed by 5 bases and the J gene end by 8 bases; junction bases not matched to a gene: 11. The CDR3 loop reads CASSPLAGGRQDEQFF. Written as DNA, the CDR3 is TGTGCCAGCAGCCCTCTAGCGGGAGGACGCCAGGATGAGCAGTTCTTC. Full variable domain (missing parts from reference TRBV13 and TRBJ2-1): AAGVIQSPRHLIKEKRETATLKCYPIPRHDTVYWYQQGPGQDPQFLISFYEKMQSDKGSIPDRFSAQQFSDYHSELNMSSLELGDSALYFCASSPLAGGRQDEQFFGPGTRLTVL.